This T cell receptor (beta chain) originates from a study of CD8 T cells in Susac syndrome. RNA amounts of about 0.5 to 1 ug underwent reverse transcription with random hexamers. One entry per CDR3 protein results from TCRdb running MiXCR on the immunoSEQ multiplex PCR reads. The sample lists roughly 200,000 distinct CDR3 sequences, approximately 95% occurring once. V lost 4 bases to trimming and J lost 0 bases; unmatched junction nucleotides: 3. Germline V gene sequence: CDR1 SGHDT, CDR2 YYEEEE. CDR3 length equals 14 residues. This clonotype was observed a single time. From blood CD8+ and CD4+ T cells, the TCR beta chain was sequenced. TEMRA cells were FACS-enriched, unlike CD8+ and CD4+ T cells, which were negatively isolated.

The chain couples TRBV5-6 to TRBJ1-1; 7 bases line up with TRBD1. The receptor comes from a human donor with multiple sclerosis. The sample consisted of CD4+ T cells from PBMCs. CDR3 coding DNA: TGTGCCAGCAGCCATGGGACAGTGAACACTGAAGCTTTCTTT. Translated, it gives CASSHGTVNTEAFF.